These 30 T cell receptor beta chains originate from one sample sequenced in a study of OX40 agonist ivuxolimab in advanced cancers. Using immunoSEQ multiplex PCR, the repertoire was profiled, and TCRdb retains in-frame clones only, with some absent. The profile shows 50,000 or so clones, approximately 86% of them singletons. This material consisted of CD4+ or CD8+ T cells sorted from blood, taken in a trial of the OX40 agonist ivuxolimab. The source is an adult with an advanced solid tumor such as melanoma, head and neck, liver or kidney cancer.

This clone showed up just once. The chain has TRBV19 and TRBJ2-5, with 10 bases identical to TRBD1. Germline V gene data show CDR1 as LNHDA and CDR2 as SQIVND (reference sequence). The CDR3 is made up of 15 amino acids. V gave up 4 bases and J gave up 4 bases; unmatched junction bases: 6. CDR3 DNA: TGTGCCAGTAGTAGCCCAGGGACAGGGGTAGAGACCCAGTACTTC. Translated: CASSSPGTGVETQYF.

Details on this clone: This same CDR3 is encoded by further DNA sequences in the sample. The V gene is TRBV6-1, the J gene TRBJ2-7, with no clear D. Deletions cut 6 bases from V and 4 bases from J, with 7 bases between. Looked up from germline, CDR1 is MNHNS and CDR2 is SASEGT. This CDR3 is built from 11 residues. CDR3 sequence reads: CASSDRYEQYF. The DNA of the CDR3 is TGTGCCAGCAGCGATAGGTACGAGCAGTACTTC.

This clone showed up just a few times. The rearrangement joins TRBV7-6 to TRBJ2-1, with D hard to call. Germline V gives CDR1 SGHVS, CDR2 FNYEAQ. The CDR3 spans 14 residues. The V end was cut by 2 bases, the J end by 5 bases, with 10 bases between. CDR3 DNA: TGTGCCAGCAGCTTAATGACTTTAGACAATGAGCAGTTCTTC. It encodes CASSLMTLDNEQFF.

The V gene is TRBV6-1, the J gene TRBJ2-7; no clear D gene. V gave up 1 base and J gave up 9 bases, with 13 bases separating them. Germline V gene data show CDR1 as MNHNS and CDR2 as SASEGT. There are 13 residues in the CDR3. This CDR3 reads CASSEVESTPQYF. Here the CDR3 DNA reads TGTGCCAGCAGTGAAGTCGAGAGCACTCCGCAGTACTTC.

CDR3 sequence: CASSPQAPNTEAFF. The CDR3 DNA follows: TGTGCCAGCAGTCCACAGGCGCCGAACACTGAAGCTTTCTTT. V gene TRBV6-5 combines with J gene TRBJ1-1; TRBD1 might be the D (5 bases). This CDR3 has 14 residues. Germline V gives CDR1 MNHEY, CDR2 SVGAGI. V was clipped by 5 bases and J by 1 base, with 11 bases between them.

This clone was seen only a few times. V and J are TRBV30 and TRBJ1-5; D is unresolved. CDR1 is GTSNPN, CDR2 SVGIG, per germline (reference sequence). Trimming left V 4 bases short and J 2 bases short, with 6 bases between. The CDR3 contains 12 residues. The CDR3 bases are TGTGCCTGGACCCCTGGCAATCAGCCCCAGCATTTT. Translated, it gives CAWTPGNQPQHF.

The rearrangement links TRBV28 to TRBJ1-2, with 8 bases lining up with TRBD1. Germline V lookup: CDR1 MDHEN, CDR2 SYDVKM. The CDR3 length is 14 residues. V was pared by 2 bases and J by 5 bases, with 4 bases of the junction left unmatched. Written as DNA, the CDR3 is TGTGCCAGCAGTTTAGGACAGGGATCATATGGCTACACCTTC. This encodes CASSLGQGSYGYTF.

The CDR3 here is CASSDPGATLHGYTF. The CDR3, as DNA: TGTGCCAGCAGTGACCCAGGGGCTACCCTTCATGGCTACACCTTC. The chain combines TRBV6-1 with TRBJ1-2, with D perhaps TRBD1 (6 bases). Germline loops: CDR1 MNHNS, CDR2 SASEGT. The CDR3 has 15 amino acids. The ends were cut back, 3 bases at V and 6 bases at J, with 17 bases in the middle.

The chain is built from TRBV5-1 and TRBJ1-4; TRBD1 is a possible D gene (5 bases). Trimming shortened V by 2 bases and J by 2 bases, and 10 bases separated the two germline ends. This CDR3 region has 15 residues. Germline lookup yields CDR1 SGHRS and CDR2 YFSETQ. The CDR3 loop is CASSLSRDTNEKLFF. The CDR3 DNA reads TGCGCCAGCAGCTTATCCCGGGACACTAATGAAAAACTGTTTTTT.

V usage is TRBV6-1 and J usage is TRBJ1-1; weak D call: TRBD1 (6 bases). The CDR3 loop spans 13 amino acids. With 2 bases removed from V and 4 bases from J, the gap between germline ends came to 8 bases. Germline-derived CDR1 and CDR2 are MNHNS and SASEGT. The DNA for the CDR3 is TGTGCCAGCAGTGAAAACAGGGTCACTGAAGCTTTCTTT. Its translation is CASSENRVTEAFF.

This CDR3 reads CASSPGSDEKLFF. The CDR3 region has the DNA TGTGCCAGCTCACCAGGGTCCGACGAAAAACTGTTTTTT. This chain links TRBV18 with TRBJ1-4; unclear D gene. The CDR3 loop spans 13 amino acids. Germline CDR1 KGHSH, CDR2 LQKENI. Trimming pared 2 bases from V and 8 bases from J, leaving 9 bases between.

V is TRBV7-2 and J is TRBJ1-2; tentatively, D is TRBD1 (6 bases). This CDR3 region has 13 residues. V was trimmed by 4 bases and J by 12 bases, leaving 18 bases between them. CDR1 is SGHTA, CDR2 FQGNSA, per germline. CDR3 in amino acids: CASSSNDRLSHTF. CDR3 coding DNA: TGTGCCAGCAGCTCTAATGACAGGCTCTCACACACCTTC.

The V gene is TRBV10-1, the J gene TRBJ2-7, with 7 nucleotides matching TRBD2. Germline V gene sequence: CDR1 WNHNN, CDR2 SYGVQD (reference sequence). Trimming took 2 bases from V and 6 from J; bases not matched to a gene: 7. The CDR3 has 14 amino acids. CDR3 nucleotides: TGCGCCAGCAGTGAGCATACCGGGACTACCGAGCAGTACTTC. Translated: CASSEHTGTTEQYF.

V and J are TRBV28 and TRBJ1-3, with D possibly matching TRBD1 (5 bases). The CDR3 runs 15 residues. The germline V gene encodes CDR1 MDHEN and CDR2 SYDVKM. Deletions cut 3 bases from V and 0 bases from J, with 9 bases between. CDR3 in amino acids: CASSFQGVSGNTIYF. The DNA for the CDR3 is TGTGCCAGCAGTTTTCAGGGCGTCTCTGGAAACACCATATATTTT.

The J gene is TRBJ1-5, the V gene TRBV2, with a possible D match to TRBD1 (6 bases). The V end lost 3 bases, the J end lost 9 bases, and 15 bases lay between the germline ends. Germline V lookup: CDR1 SNHLY, CDR2 FYNNEI. This CDR3 has 14 amino acids. For the CDR3, the DNA is TGTGCCAGCAGTGATAGGGGACACTTGGCGCCCCAGCATTTT. Protein: CASSDRGHLAPQHF.

The rearrangement links TRBV6-5 to TRBJ2-3; the D gene is possibly TRBD2 (5 bases). The V gene's germline CDR1 is MNHEY and CDR2 SVGAGI. The length of the CDR3 is 12 residues. V lost 6 bases and J 6 bases, leaving 10 bases between the germline ends. CDR3 amino acids: CASSPGGDTQYF. The CDR3 DNA sequence: TGTGCCAGCAGCCCAGGAGGCGATACGCAGTATTTT.

The V call is TRBV30, the J call TRBJ2-1, with TRBD1 matching over 7 bases. Looked up from germline, CDR1 is GTSNPN and CDR2 is SVGIG (reference sequence). The CDR3 has 18 amino acids. Unmatched junction bases numbered 19, after V lost 3 bases and J lost 5 bases. The CDR3 protein is CAWRPGQTNVIGNNEQFF. CDR3 sequence (DNA): TGTGCCTGGAGACCGGGACAGACAAACGTGATAGGAAACAATGAGCAGTTCTTC.

The rearrangement uses TRBV7-6 and TRBJ1-4; D perhaps matches TRBD1 (6 bases). From germline, CDR1 is SGHVS and CDR2 FNYEAQ. The ends were cut back, 2 bases at V and 4 bases at J, with 14 bases in the middle. The CDR3 totals 16 residues. The CDR3 sequence is CASSLTTGNLNEKLFF. Here the CDR3 DNA reads TGTGCCAGCAGCTTAACCACAGGGAACCTTAATGAAAAACTGTTTTTT.

The J gene is TRBJ2-1, the V gene TRBV5-1, with D maybe TRBD2 (5 bases). The CDR3 runs 17 residues. V was clipped by 4 bases and J by 0 bases, with 17 bases between them. Germline CDR1 reads SGHRS; CDR2 reads YFSETQ. CDR3 residues: CASSRSAGISSYNEQFF. CDR3 nucleotide sequence: TGCGCCAGCAGCCGGTCCGCGGGTATTAGCTCCTACAATGAGCAGTTCTTC.

This clone is a singleton in its sample. The V call is TRBV7-8, the J call TRBJ2-7; possible D gene TRBD2, 6 bases. The CDR3 extends over 15 amino acids. Germline V gene sequence: CDR1 SGHVS, CDR2 FQNEAQ. V was clipped by 1 base and J by 4 bases, with 14 bases between them. CDR3 nucleotide sequence: TGTGCCAGCAGCTTAGGGTTGGATGGGAGGTACGAGCAGTACTTC. Protein sequence: CASSLGLDGRYEQYF.

This clone was seen once. V is TRBV19 and J is TRBJ2-7, with TRBD2 matching over 13 bases. The junction had 2 bases not matched to a gene; V was cut back by 1 base and J by 5 bases. Germline assignment: CDR1 LNHDA and CDR2 SQIVND (reference sequence). This CDR3 has 15 amino acids. The CDR3: CASSIVGLAGNEQYF. CDR3 coding DNA: TGTGCCAGTAGTATAGTGGGACTAGCGGGAAACGAGCAGTACTTC.

The J gene is TRBJ1-5, the V gene TRBV7-9; TRBD1 might be the D (5 bases). Germline values: CDR1 SEHNR, CDR2 FQNEAQ (reference sequence). CDR3 length: 14 residues. V was cut by 4 bases and J by 7 bases, with 14 bases left in between. CDR3 coding DNA: TGTGCCAGCAGCTCTGCCTCGGGGGACCAGCCCCAGCATTTT. Its translation: CASSSASGDQPQHF.

V usage is TRBV5-1 and J usage is TRBJ2-1; 8 positions match TRBD2. The CDR3 has 16 amino acids. The germline gives CDR1 SGHRS, CDR2 YFSETQ. Germline trimming cut 6 bases from V and 0 bases from J; bases unmatched to any gene: 8. The CDR3 DNA reads as TGCGCCAGCACCTCGGGCGGGGGGAGCTCCTACAATGAGCAGTTCTTC. This codes for CASTSGGGSSYNEQFF.

The V call is TRBV28, the J call TRBJ1-5; D remains unclear. CDR1 is MDHEN, CDR2 SYDVKM, per germline. CDR3 size: 11 residues. Trimming took off 7 bases at V and 12 bases at J, with 13 bases between the two ends. As DNA, the CDR3 is TGTGCCAGCACCCTAGAAGGTCACCAGCATTTT. Translating gives CASTLEGHQHF.

The rearrangement uses TRBV11-3 and TRBJ2-1, with a weak D call TRBD2 (7 bases). Looked up from germline, CDR1 is SGHNT and CDR2 is YENEEA. The CDR3 spans 14 residues. Between the trimmed V and J ends, which lost 4 bases and 9 bases, there was a span of 16 bases. CDR3 nucleotides: TGTGCCAGCAGCTACAGCGGGACATCCGGTGAGCAGTTCTTC. This translates into CASSYSGTSGEQFF.

The V and J genes are TRBV19 and TRBJ2-3; no clear D. Looked up from germline, CDR1 is LNHDA and CDR2 is SQIVND (reference sequence). Trimming cost V 3 bases and J 0 bases, with 7 bases left between them. This CDR3 has 14 amino acids. The DNA for the CDR3 is TGTGCCAGTAGTATGTGGATTAGCACAGATACGCAGTATTTT. It codes for CASSMWISTDTQYF.

This clone is a singleton in its sample. The chain is built from TRBV7-8 and TRBJ2-1; 8 positions agree with TRBD2. There are 14 residues in the CDR3. Germline V gene sequence: CDR1 SGHVS, CDR2 FQNEAQ. The junction had 6 bases not matched to a gene; V was cut back by 5 bases and J by 6 bases. CDR3 residues: CASSQTLAGNEQFF. The CDR3 bases are TGTGCCAGCAGCCAGACTCTAGCGGGCAATGAGCAGTTCTTC.

V and J are TRBV9 and TRBJ1-3; D ambiguous. The CDR3 is 17 amino acids. V was cut by 0 bases and J by 0 bases, with 13 bases left in between. The germline V gene encodes CDR1 SGDLS and CDR2 YYNGEE. The CDR3 DNA is TGTGCCAGCAGCGTAGGAACGGCTTTTAACTCTGGAAACACCATATATTTT. Protein sequence: CASSVGTAFNSGNTIYF.

This clone was counted once. The chain couples TRBV14 to TRBJ2-1, with D possibly TRBD1 on 5 matching bases. The CDR3 has 17 amino acids. Germline V gene sequence: CDR1 SGHDN, CDR2 FVKESK. V dropped 0 bases and J dropped 0 bases, with 12 bases sitting between them. The CDR3 bases are TGTGCCAGCAGCCAAGATACAGGCGTTCCCTCCTACAATGAGCAGTTCTTC. Protein: CASSQDTGVPSYNEQFF.

This rearrangement joins TRBV6-1 to TRBJ2-7; D is unclear. CDR3 length equals 12 residues. Germline loops: CDR1 MNHNS, CDR2 SASEGT. V was pared by 11 bases and J by 0 bases, with 11 bases between. The CDR3 DNA is TGTGCCGTTCAGGCTAGCTCCTACGAGCAGTACTTC. Its translation: CAVQASSYEQYF.